This record concerns one T cell receptor beta chain sequence. The antigen remains undetermined. The CDR3 has 15 residues. Germline V gives CDR1 SGHTA, CDR2 FQGNSA. The junction had 15 bases not matched to a gene; V was cut back by 4 bases and J by 10 bases. The data are from a study of CD8+CD57+ T cells in acquired aplastic anemia. Study background: Sorting CD4+ and CD8+ cells gave DNA averaging 3.2 ug. Healthy donor sequencing depth: 10 million to 10.8 million CD4+, approximately 11 million CD8+ reads.

Template material for TCR beta VDJ and CDR3 profiling consisted of genomic DNA. TCRdb re-called the reads through MiXCR, storing one row per CDR3 protein. The sample includes hundreds of thousands of distinct CDR3 sequences, about two thirds of them seen just once. Study results and caveats: Controls did not differ significantly from patients in CD8+ Simpson's diversity. The same twenty-nine CD8+ CDR3 sequences occurred in patients and in controls.

The gene calls are TRBV7-2 and TRBJ2-7; 8 nucleotides agree with TRBD2. What was sequenced was sorted CD4+, CD8+, or CD8+CD57+ T cells (not recorded which) from PBMCs. The sequence derives from a human donor in good health, serving as a control. CDR3 sequence (DNA): TGTGCCAGCAGCTCCGGGGGGGCGGGCACGCGGCTCCAGTACTTC. Translating gives CASSSGGAGTRLQYF.